Below are 8 T cell receptor beta chains sequenced from a single sample in a study of T cells in Graves' hyperthyroidism and ophthalmopathy. Researchers amplified the TCR beta CDR3 regions from RNA transcripts. The HTBI primer set served for first-round RT-PCR of the TCR CDR3. TCRdb fed the multiplex PCR reads into MiXCR, producing one record per CDR3 protein. Found here are 600,000 to 800,000 distinct CDR3 sequences, roughly a third of them singletons; the top ten hold approximately 31%. Sequences were obtained from blood. All receptors derive from a woman in her 40s with Graves' hyperthyroidism.

This clonotype has only a few counts. The gene calls are TRBV7-8 and TRBJ2-7, with 9 bases that match TRBD1. The CDR3 loop spans 17 amino acids. With V trimmed by 5 bases and J by 5 bases, 16 bases remained unmatched. CDR1 is SGHVS, CDR2 FQNEAQ, per germline. CDR3 protein: CASSQVRQGVAKNEQYF. In DNA form, the CDR3 reads TGTGCCAGCAGCCAAGTCCGACAGGGGGTTGCAAAGAACGAGCAGTACTTC. The full variable domain, completed using reference TRBV7-8 and TRBJ2-7, is GAGVSQSPRYKVAKRGQDVALRCDPISGHVSLFWYQQALGQGPEFLTYFQNEAQLDKSGLPSDRFFAERPEGSVSTLKIQRTQQEDSAVYLCASSQVRQGVAKNEQYFGPGTRLTVT.

CDR3 sequence reads: CASSYKAAFRYEQYF. Here the CDR3 DNA reads TGTGCCAGCAGTTATAAGGCCGCTTTTCGCTACGAGCAGTACTTC. V gene TRBV13 combines with J gene TRBJ2-7; D unresolved. V lost 6 bases and J 3 bases, leaving 18 bases between the germline ends. Per the germline V gene, CDR1 is PRHDT and CDR2 is FYEKMQ (reference sequence). This CDR3 comprises 15 residues.

The chain has TRBV7-2 and TRBJ1-1; D possibly corresponds to TRBD1 (5 bases). V dropped 7 bases and J dropped 6 bases, with 24 bases sitting between them. Germline CDR1 and CDR2: SGHTA and FQGNSA. The CDR3 covers 16 residues. The chain's CDR3 is CASTIGRGQRKAEAFF. In nucleotides, the CDR3 is TGTGCCAGCACTATCGGCCGGGGCCAGAGGAAGGCTGAAGCTTTCTTT.

This clonotype was seen ten or more times. The genes are TRBV2 and TRBJ2-2; D is unclear. This CDR3 is 13 amino acids long. V was trimmed by 8 bases and J by 1 base, leaving 8 bases between them. Per the germline V gene, CDR1 is SNHLY and CDR2 is FYNNEI. As DNA, the CDR3 is TGTGCCAGCGGTAAAATGAACACCGGGGAGCTGTTTTTT. As protein: CASGKMNTGELFF.

This chain links TRBV6-5 with TRBJ1-3; D ambiguous. In germline, CDR1 is MNHEY, CDR2 SVGAGI. The CDR3 has 17 residues. The germline V and J ends were trimmed by 2 bases and 1 base, with 15 bases remaining between them. Written as DNA, the CDR3 is TGTGCCAGCAGTTACCGCCCCGGCAGGCCGTCTGGAAACACCATATATTTT. Its translation is CASSYRPGRPSGNTIYF.

This clonotype was found a few times. The rearrangement joins TRBV14 to TRBJ1-2; a possible D gene is TRBD1 (5 bases). Germline loops: CDR1 SGHDN, CDR2 FVKESK. V lost 8 bases and J lost 2, with 18 bases in between. The CDR3 covers 15 residues. The CDR3 loop is CASSPARGQNYGYTF. Here the CDR3 DNA reads TGTGCCAGCTCACCAGCGAGGGGCCAAAACTATGGCTACACCTTC.

The chain combines TRBV10-3 with TRBJ1-2, with D maybe TRBD1 (5 bases). V lost 7 bases and J lost 5, with 14 bases in between. This CDR3 spans 13 amino acids. Germline lookup yields CDR1 ENHRY and CDR2 SYGVKD. Written as DNA, the CDR3 is TGTGCCATCACCGAACGGGGGTGGTATGGCTACACCTTC. It yields the protein CAITERGWYGYTF.

Turning to this clonotype: It may be a read error: a sequence one base away is much more abundant. This chain connects TRBV10-3 to TRBJ2-6; D not certain. Trimming took 6 bases from V and 6 from J, leaving 12 bases between them. CDR3 length: 14 residues. Germline V CDR1 and CDR2: ENHRY, SYGVKD. The CDR3 loop reads CAIRTKDVANVLTF. CDR3 nucleotides: TGTGCCATCAGAACCAAAGACGTGGCCAACGTCCTGACTTTC.